Shown below are 9 T cell receptor beta chains from a single sample sequenced in a study of T cell responses to AZD1222 COVID-19 vaccine. The assay was immunoSEQ multiplex PCR, and TCRdb's table has in-frame clones only and misses some. The table records about 150,000 clones, roughly 88% of them present only once. Here the sequenced sample was peripheral blood, taken 28 days after the second AZD1222 dose. The receptors were sampled from an adult who received the AZD1222 COVID-19 vaccine.

The chain is built from TRBV28 and TRBJ2-5; maybe TRBD1 (6 bases). The germline V gene has CDR1 MDHEN and CDR2 SYDVKM. Between the trimmed V and J ends, which lost 5 bases and 5 bases, there was a span of 24 bases. There are 17 residues in the CDR3. CDR3 bases: TGTGCCAGCAGTGCCCACCCGTCGGCCCCTCAGGGGGAGACCCAGTACTTC. Translating gives CASSAHPSAPQGETQYF.

This rearrangement joins TRBV29-1 to TRBJ1-4, with TRBD1 matching 9 bases. J lost 8 bases, V lost 0 bases, and 10 bases had no gene match. The CDR3 totals 16 residues. Per germline, CDR1 SQVTM and CDR2 ANQGSEA. This chain's CDR3 is CSVEDFSQGAREKLFF. The CDR3, as DNA: TGCAGCGTTGAAGATTTTTCACAGGGGGCGCGAGAAAAACTGTTTTTT.

In this sample, this clone turned up a few times. Here the CDR3 DNA reads TGTGCCACCCCCCGGGGCGTAGGCGCTGAAGCTTTCTTT. It codes for CATPRGVGAEAFF. The chain has TRBV2 and TRBJ1-1; tentative D call: TRBD1 (5 bases). This CDR3 has 13 amino acids. Germline V gene lookup returns CDR1 SNHLY and CDR2 FYNNEI. Trimming cost V 10 bases and J 6 bases, with 18 bases left between them.

V gene TRBV6-5 combines with J gene TRBJ1-2; tentative D call: TRBD1 (6 bases). The CDR3 contains 14 residues. Trimming shortened V by 6 bases and J by 3 bases, and 14 bases separated the two germline ends. CDR1 MNHEY and CDR2 SVGAGI come from the germline V gene. Here the CDR3 DNA reads TGTGCCAGCAGCCCGACCCACAGGGACTATGGCTACACCTTC. This codes for CASSPTHRDYGYTF.

The V gene is TRBV3-1 (or the pseudogene TRBV3-2), the J gene TRBJ2-2; unclear D gene. The CDR3 sequence is 16 residues long. The V end was cut by 4 bases, the J end by 0 bases, with 12 bases between. Germline loops: CDR1 LGHDT, CDR2 YNNKEL (reference sequence). The DNA of the CDR3 is TGTGCCAGCAGCCCACTAACCCAGGCGAACACCGGGGAGCTGTTTTTT. Its translation: CASSPLTQANTGELFF.

This clone appeared once. This chain uses TRBV10-3 with TRBJ1-2; 7 bases map to TRBD1. The CDR3 is 14 residues long. The germline V gene has CDR1 ENHRY and CDR2 SYGVKD. V was clipped by 2 bases and J by 6 bases; unmatched bases: 6. CDR3: CAISEQPQGNGYTF. The CDR3 DNA is TGTGCCATCAGTGAGCAACCACAGGGGAATGGCTACACCTTC.

This clone came up a few times. The chain combines TRBV5-4 with TRBJ2-7; 14 nucleotides agree with TRBD2. CDR3 size: 17 residues. V lost 4 bases to trimming and J lost 5 bases; unmatched junction nucleotides: 11. The germline V gene has CDR1 SGHNT and CDR2 YYREEE (reference sequence). The CDR3 spells CASSRGTSGSLSHEQYF. The CDR3 nucleotides are TGTGCCAGCAGCCGCGGGACTAGCGGGAGTTTGTCCCACGAGCAGTACTTC. The variable domain in full, with the rest retrieved from reference TRBV5-4 and TRBJ2-7, is ETGVTQSPTHLIKTRGQQVTLRCSSQSGHNTVSWYQQALGQGPQFIFQYYREEENGRGNFPPRFSGLQFPNYSSELNVNALELDDSALYLCASSRGTSGSLSHEQYFGPGTRLTVT.

The chain is built from TRBV19 and TRBJ2-2; possibly TRBD1 for D (6 bases). This CDR3 comprises 13 residues. The V gene's germline CDR1 is LNHDA and CDR2 SQIVND (reference sequence). V was cut by 4 bases and J by 4 bases, with 7 bases left in between. In DNA, the CDR3 is TGTGCCAGTAGTACGACAGGCACCGGGGAGCTGTTTTTT. It codes for CASSTTGTGELFF.

The chain employs TRBV28 and TRBJ1-3, with 10 positions matching TRBD1. The V segment lost 4 bases and the J segment 3 bases; nucleotides outside the gene matches: 6. Germline CDR1 and CDR2: MDHEN and SYDVKM. The CDR3 is 16 residues long. The CDR3 here is CASSSAGTGDGNTIYF. The DNA of the CDR3 is TGTGCCAGCAGTTCCGCCGGGACAGGGGATGGAAACACCATATATTTT. Using reference TRBV28 and TRBJ1-3 for the parts outside the CDR3, the full variable domain is DVKVTQSSRYLVKRTGEKVFLECVQDMDHENMFWYRQDPGLGLRLIYFSYDVKMKEKGDIPEGYSVSREKKERFSLILESASTNQTSMYLCASSSAGTGDGNTIYFGEGSWLTVV.